The 30 T cell receptor beta chains given below trace back to one sample, sequenced in a study of blood T cells in healthy people across ages. Using a J-beta primer mix together with a sample-barcoded 5' primer, a second PCR was run for roughly 6 to 11 cycles. TCRdb re-analysed the 5' RACE reads in MiXCR, keeping a single row per CDR3 protein. The sample holds more than 600,000 distinct CDR3 sequences, approximately 25% seen once. The same sample was also studied in work on T cells of mothers and their children.

The source material was blood. The source is a boy aged 5-17 years in good health.

The chain joins TRBV6-5 to TRBJ1-1, with D tentatively TRBD1 (6 bases). V lost 2 bases and J 7 bases, leaving 14 bases between the germline ends. CDR1 MNHEY and CDR2 SVGAGI come from the germline V gene. This CDR3 is 14 amino acids long. The CDR3 DNA is TGTGCCAGCAGTTACCACAGGGAGGGGGTTGAAGCTTTCTTT. Its protein product is CASSYHREGVEAFF.

CDR3 amino acids: CASSFGVEADTQYF. The CDR3, as DNA: TGTGCCAGCAGCTTCGGGGTCGAGGCAGATACGCAGTATTTT. The chain is built from TRBV7-2 and TRBJ2-3; tentatively, D is TRBD2 (5 bases). This CDR3 has 14 residues. V was clipped by 3 bases and J by 4 bases, with 11 bases between them. The germline gives CDR1 SGHTA, CDR2 FQGNSA.

The gene calls are TRBV7-9 and TRBJ2-5, with D maybe TRBD2 (6 bases). Trimming stripped 5 bases from V and 2 bases from J, with 12 bases between. This CDR3 has 14 amino acids. Germline CDR1 and CDR2: SEHNR and FQNEAQ (reference sequence). In nucleotides, the CDR3 is TGTGCCAGCAGCCCGATAGCGGATCAAGAGACCCAGTACTTC. As protein: CASSPIADQETQYF.

The rearrangement links TRBV7-2 to TRBJ2-5, with D perhaps given as TRBD1 or TRBD2 (5 bases each). The J call may be incorrect, as the DNA end agrees better with TRBJ2-7. The germline V gene encodes CDR1 SGHTA and CDR2 FQGNSA. The CDR3 runs to 15 residues. For the CDR3, the DNA is TGTGCCAGCAGCCCAACAGGACGGACTGCCTACGAGCAGTACTTC. Translated: CASSPTGRTAYEQYF.

This clonotype was counted between two and nine times. The rearrangement links TRBV7-2 to TRBJ1-2; 9 nucleotides match TRBD1. Losses at the gene ends were 2 bases for V and 5 bases for J; bases not matched to a gene: 9. The CDR3 sequence is 16 residues long. Germline CDR1 and CDR2: SGHTA and FQGNSA. The CDR3 loop is CASSLRSGQGPYGYTF. Here the CDR3 DNA reads TGTGCCAGCAGCTTACGTTCCGGACAGGGGCCATATGGCTACACCTTC.

The V call is TRBV12-5, the J call TRBJ1-2; D might be TRBD1 (5 bases). The germline V and J ends were trimmed by 4 bases and 8 bases, with 11 bases remaining between them. This CDR3 spans 12 amino acids. Germline lookup yields CDR1 LGHNT and CDR2 FRNRAP. CDR3 in amino acids: CASGSRSGGYTF. CDR3 DNA: TGTGCTAGTGGTTCCCGGTCAGGGGGCTACACCTTC.

The table lists this clonotype with a few counts. This chain joins TRBV5-1 and TRBJ2-5, with 10 bases aligning to TRBD2. Matching the DNA end better, TRBJ2-7 makes the J call doubtful. This CDR3 is built from 17 residues. Germline loops: CDR1 SGHRS, CDR2 YFSETQ. The CDR3 DNA is TGCGCCAGCAGCTTTGCTCTAGCGGGAGCCTATACCTACGAGCAGTACTTC. Translating it yields CASSFALAGAYTYEQYF.

V and J are TRBV29-1 and TRBJ1-2, with TRBD1 as a possible D gene (6 bases). The CDR3 loop spans 12 amino acids. Germline V gene data show CDR1 as SQVTM and CDR2 as ANQGSEA. V lost 4 bases and J 8 bases, leaving 14 bases between the germline ends. The CDR3 bases are TGCAGCGTTGCTACAGGGTTCCGGGGCTACACCTTC. Translating gives CSVATGFRGYTF.

The chain joins TRBV27 to TRBJ1-3; D possibly corresponds to TRBD1 (6 bases). V gave up 4 bases and J gave up 4 bases, with 11 bases separating them. Germline CDR1 is MNHEY and CDR2 is SMNVEV (reference sequence). The CDR3 has 14 amino acids. In nucleotides, the CDR3 is TGTGCCAGCAGTTCACAGGGCACCGGAAACACCATATATTTT. Amino acid sequence: CASSSQGTGNTIYF.

This sequence joins TRBV7-8 and TRBJ1-6; D may be TRBD1 (5 bases). Germline V gene data show CDR1 as SGHVS and CDR2 as FQNEAQ. The V end was cut by 3 bases, the J end by 11 bases, with 11 bases between. This CDR3 has 13 residues. The CDR3 nucleotides are TGTGCCAGCAGCTTCGTCCGGGACCCACCCCTCCACTTT. Its protein is CASSFVRDPPLHF.

This clonotype was seen a handful of times. The chain joins TRBV5-6 to TRBJ2-5; D might be TRBD1 or TRBD2, each matching 5 bases. V was trimmed by 1 base and J by 4 bases, leaving 8 bases between them. This CDR3 comprises 13 residues. Germline CDR1 and CDR2: SGHDT and YYEEEE. CDR3 amino acids: CASSLQRGETQYF. The CDR3 nucleotides are TGTGCCAGCAGCTTGCAGAGGGGAGAGACCCAGTACTTC. Full variable domain (outside the CDR3, taken from reference TRBV5-6 and TRBJ2-5): DAGVTQSPTHLIKTRGQQVTLRCSPKSGHDTVSWYQQALGQGPQFIFQYYEEEERQRGNFPDRFSGHQFPNYSSELNVNALLLGDSALYLCASSLQRGETQYFGPGTRLLVL.

This clonotype has more than one count but fewer than ten. V usage is TRBV7-3 and J usage is TRBJ2-7; D gene uncertain. V lost 0 bases to trimming and J lost 6 bases, with 15 bases between them. Germline CDR1 SGHTA, CDR2 FQGTGA. The CDR3 runs to 15 residues. The CDR3 loop is CASSLTTAGLGEQYF. CDR3 DNA sequence: TGTGCCAGCAGCTTAACTACAGCTGGGCTTGGCGAGCAGTACTTC.

This chain connects TRBV5-1 to TRBJ2-2, with D possibly TRBD2 on 6 matching bases. The CDR3 consists of 15 residues. Trimming removed 0 bases from V and 3 bases from J, with 9 bases in between. Germline V gene sequence: CDR1 SGHRS, CDR2 YFSETQ. In DNA form, the CDR3 reads TGCGCCAGCAGCTTGGGGACTACCGACACCGGGGAGCTGTTTTTT. Amino acid sequence: CASSLGTTDTGELFF.

The rearrangement uses TRBV6-1 and TRBJ2-6; tentative D call: TRBD1 (6 bases). The germline V and J ends were trimmed by 0 bases and 8 bases, with 11 bases remaining between them. The CDR3 is 15 residues long. The germline CDR1 and CDR2 sequences are MNHNS and SASEGT. As DNA, the CDR3 is TGTGCCAGCAGTGAAGCGGCAGGGGTGACCAACGTCCTGACTTTC. Its translation: CASSEAAGVTNVLTF.

The chain uses TRBV5-1 and TRBJ1-4; D might be TRBD1 (6 bases). Trimming took off 0 bases at V and 7 bases at J, with 13 bases between the two ends. Per germline, CDR1 SGHRS and CDR2 YFSETQ. The CDR3 is made up of 15 amino acids. The CDR3 region is CASSLAQGLGEKLFF. CDR3 sequence (DNA): TGCGCCAGCAGCTTGGCCCAGGGGCTGGGTGAAAAACTGTTTTTT.

In its sample, this clonotype was seen a few times. This chain joins TRBV14 and TRBJ2-5, with TRBD1 matching 9 bases. The V gene's germline CDR1 is SGHDN and CDR2 FVKESK. The CDR3 totals 14 residues. The V segment lost 1 base and the J segment 7 bases; nucleotides outside the gene matches: 4. The CDR3 loop reads CASSQAGTGPTQYF. The CDR3 coding sequence is TGTGCCAGCAGCCAAGCTGGGACAGGGCCGACCCAGTACTTC.

In this sample, this clonotype turned up a few times. J is TRBJ2-1 and V is TRBV7-3; no clear D gene. CDR1 and CDR2 (germline): SGHTA, FQGTGA. Trimming left V 0 bases short and J 5 bases short, with 11 bases between. This CDR3 has 15 amino acids. The CDR3 DNA is TGTGCCAGCAGCTTAACACCTGTCTTACACAATGAGCAGTTCTTC. Amino acids: CASSLTPVLHNEQFF.

This clonotype turned up a few times. The chain couples TRBV29-1 to TRBJ1-1; D is ambiguous. The CDR3 length is 10 residues. CDR1 is SQVTM, CDR2 ANQGSEA, per germline. The V end was cut by 5 bases, the J end by 6 bases, with 7 bases between. The CDR3 protein is CSVLGSEAFF. CDR3 in DNA: TGCAGCGTTCTTGGGTCTGAAGCTTTCTTT. The full variable domain, in which reference TRBV29-1 and TRBJ1-1 provide the parts outside the CDR3, is SAVISQKPSRDICQRGTSLTIQCQVDSQVTMMFWYRQQPGQSLTLIATANQGSEATYESGFVIDKFPISRPNLTFSTLTVSNMSPEDSSIYLCSVLGSEAFFGQGTRLTVV.

CDR3 in amino acids: CASSLTQTGFSGYTF. CDR3 nucleotide sequence: TGTGCCAGCAGCTTAACCCAGACAGGGTTCTCTGGCTACACCTTC. The chain links TRBV7-9 to TRBJ1-2; 7 bases line up with TRBD1. CDR1 SEHNR and CDR2 FQNEAQ come from the germline V gene (reference sequence). The CDR3 totals 15 residues. J gave up 7 bases and V 2 bases, and 10 bases lay outside the gene matches.

In this sample, this clonotype turned up a few times. J is TRBJ1-4 and V is TRBV6-5, with unresolved D. Germline V CDR1 and CDR2: MNHEY, SVGAGI. The CDR3 is 14 residues long. Trimming removed 5 bases from V and 7 bases from J, with 14 bases in between. The CDR3 region has the DNA TGTGCCAGCAGTAGAAACCGGCCCAGTGAAAAACTGTTTTTT. It codes for CASSRNRPSEKLFF.

This rearrangement joins TRBV9 to TRBJ2-7; TRBD2 matches at 11 bases. The CDR3 is 15 amino acids. V was pared by 3 bases and J by 6 bases, with 8 bases of the junction left unmatched. Looked up from germline, CDR1 is SGDLS and CDR2 is YYNGEE. The CDR3 spells CASSEGTSGSLEQYF. The CDR3 DNA is TGTGCCAGCAGCGAGGGGACTAGCGGAAGCCTCGAGCAGTACTTC.

The chain carries TRBV29-1 and TRBJ2-1; D may be TRBD1 (6 bases). V was pared by 5 bases and J by 8 bases, with 13 bases between. The CDR3 runs to 12 residues. The germline V gene encodes CDR1 SQVTM and CDR2 ANQGSEA. The chain's CDR3 is CSVLGQEDEQFF. CDR3 coding DNA: TGCAGCGTTTTGGGACAAGAGGATGAGCAGTTCTTC.

This clonotype was counted a few times. The genes are TRBV4-1 and TRBJ2-1; D possibly corresponds to TRBD1 (6 bases). Germline CDR1 reads MGHRA; CDR2 reads YSYEKL. The V end lost 3 bases, the J end lost 3 bases, and 15 bases lay between the germline ends. The CDR3 has 16 residues. CDR3 nucleotide sequence: TGCGCCAGCAGCCAGACTGGACAGTATCTCTACAATGAGCAGTTCTTC. This codes for CASSQTGQYLYNEQFF.

Concerning this clonotype itself: The junction shows a germline mismatch at one end, possibly a read error. V usage is TRBV6-4 and J usage is TRBJ2-2; D is perhaps TRBD2 (5 bases). CDR3 length: 16 amino acids. From germline, CDR1 is MRHNA and CDR2 SNTAGT. The CDR3: CASSDSGVFNTGELVF. CDR3 bases: TGTGCCAGCAGTGACTCTGGAGTTTTTAACACCGGGGAGCTGGTTTTT.

The rearrangement uses TRBV6-5 and TRBJ2-1, with 7 bases identical to TRBD2. V lost 5 bases and J lost 5; bases outside the gene matches: 9. From germline, CDR1 is MNHEY and CDR2 SVGAGI. CDR3 length equals 15 residues. This CDR3 reads CASSPSAGLDNEQFF. The CDR3, as DNA: TGTGCCAGCAGTCCGTCAGCGGGACTCGACAATGAGCAGTTCTTC.

This clonotype came up a few times. The chain recombines TRBV5-6 with TRBJ2-7; D uncertain. The CDR3 has 14 residues. Germline V gene lookup returns CDR1 SGHDT and CDR2 YYEEEE. Trimming stripped 4 bases from V and 6 bases from J, with 17 bases between. The CDR3 loop reads CASSPPPLRGEQYF. The CDR3 region has the DNA TGTGCCAGCAGCCCACCCCCCCTGAGAGGCGAGCAGTACTTC.

The gene calls are TRBV6-6 and TRBJ2-5, with 8 bases fitting TRBD2. Germline V lookup: CDR1 MNHNY, CDR2 SVGAGI (reference sequence). The V and J ends lost 3 bases and 5 bases, in that order; junction bases with no gene match: 5. The CDR3 contains 14 residues. CDR3 protein: CASSYPSGGETQYF. CDR3 sequence (DNA): TGTGCCAGCAGTTATCCTTCGGGGGGGGAGACCCAGTACTTC.

The chain combines TRBV7-9 with TRBJ2-5; D is unclear. The J call may be faulty, since TRBJ2-7 better matches the DNA end. Germline V lookup: CDR1 SEHNR, CDR2 FQNEAQ (reference sequence). This CDR3 comprises 13 residues. In nucleotides, the CDR3 is TGTGCCAGCAGCTACGGGTCTCTCAGCGAGCAGTACTTC. This translates into CASSYGSLSEQYF.

The rearrangement joins TRBV7-2 to TRBJ1-5; 8 bases are shared with TRBD1. In germline, CDR1 is SGHTA, CDR2 FQGNSA. There are 15 residues in the CDR3. The V segment lost 4 bases and the J segment 5 bases; nucleotides outside the gene matches: 7. The CDR3 DNA reads as TGTGCCAGCAGCTCGCAGACAGGGGTGGATCAGCCCCAGCATTTT. Its protein is CASSSQTGVDQPQHF.

J is TRBJ2-5 and V is TRBV20-1; 9 bases align to TRBD2. V shed 6 bases and J 1 base; nucleotides not matched to a gene: 9. The germline CDR1 and CDR2 sequences are DFQATT and SNEGSKA (reference sequence). The CDR3 is 15 residues long. For the CDR3, the DNA is TGCAGTGCAGAACCGGGACTAGCTATCCAAGAGACCCAGTACTTC. Translated, it gives CSAEPGLAIQETQYF.